This T cell receptor (beta chain) was documented in a study of blood T cells in healthy people across ages. Study-wide points: A greater number of naive CD4+ cells and higher diversity distinguished long-lived donors from aged donors.

Unmatched junction bases numbered 3, after V lost 3 bases and J lost 2 bases. CDR3 length: 15 residues. Germline-derived CDR1 and CDR2 are DFQATT and SNEGSKA (reference sequence). Many counts were recorded for this clonotype. Its antigen is unknown. Each donor supplied approximately 10 milliliters of peripheral blood. A J-beta primer mix and a sample-barcoded 5' primer were used in a second PCR of roughly 6 to 12 cycles. One entry per CDR3 protein results from TCRdb running MiXCR on the 5' RACE reads. The table shows hundreds of thousands of distinct CDR3 sequences, with approximately 25% occurring only once. This sample was shared with a second study, whose subject was T cells of mothers and their children. That publication notes: Unrelated pairs and related pairs have their TCR recombination output shaped similarly by thymic selection. Overlap ran slightly, non-significantly higher for related than unrelated mother-child pairs.

Sequencing input: blood. This clonotype was obtained from a boy aged 5-17 years in good health. The genes are TRBV20-1 and TRBJ2-1; 11 bases are shared with TRBD2. The chain's CDR3 is CSARATSGTYNEQFF. As DNA, the CDR3 is TGCAGTGCTAGGGCGACTAGCGGGACCTACAATGAGCAGTTCTTC.